This T cell receptor beta chain stems from a study of T cells in localized non-small cell lung cancer. Study results and caveats: Detection in adjacent lung was observed for a median around 55 of the top 100 tumor clones. Sequencing covered just one tumor region, so heterogeneity cannot be ruled out. Blood T cell density predicted longer survival; adjacent-lung clonality, shorter. Clonality of T cells reached its maximum in uninvolved adjacent lung, surpassing tumor.

Assay used: immunoSEQ multiplex PCR; TCRdb lists only in-frame clones, some missing. The data contain about 39,000 clones, roughly 83% of them seen just once; the ten biggest clones take up about 37%. As regards this clone: Its antigen is still unknown.

Germline values: CDR1 LGHNA, CDR2 YNFKEQ. V lost 2 bases and J lost 8; bases outside the gene matches: 10. CDR3 length: 16 residues. This material consisted of PBMCs, taken before any cancer treatment. This TCR was sampled from a woman aged 40 to 75 with stage II squamous cell lung carcinoma. The V gene is TRBV4-2, the J gene TRBJ1-4, with 8 nucleotides matching TRBD1. Here the CDR3 DNA reads TGTGCCAGCAGCCAAAACCTGGGCAGGGGGCTGGAAAAACTGTTTTTT. Amino acid sequence: CASSQNLGRGLEKLFF.